This is a list of T cell receptor beta chains from one sample in a study of shared clonotypes between healthy human individuals. Sequencing was performed with immunoSEQ multiplex PCR; in TCRdb, only in-frame clones are kept and a portion is missing. The sample has approximately 640,000 clones, around 91% seen once. Sequenced: memory CD8+ T cells from PBMCs. Receptors were obtained from a man in his late teens or twenties in good health. Some clones in this sample may be carry-over from other donors' samples. Both conserved end residues are part of each CDR3. D genes are given only for firm matches. A row's size may be missing; if present it is once, few, many or a size class.

v_gene,j_gene,d_gene,abundance,CDR3nt,CDR3aa
TRBV27,TRBJ2-7,NA,NA,TGTGCCAGCAGTTTTATTGCAGGGAACTCCTACGAGCAGTACTTC,CASSFIAGNSYEQYF
TRBV27,TRBJ1-5,NA,NA,TGTGCCAGCAGCGGTACGGGTCCGATTCGGCTCCAGCATTTT,CASSGTGPIRLQHF
TRBV21-1,TRBJ1-5,NA,NA,TGTGCCAGCAGCAATCACGGGGAGGGGAGGCAGCCCCAGCATTTT,CASSNHGEGRQPQHF
TRBV6-5,TRBJ1-2,NA,NA,TGTGCCAGCACCTCCTTTGGGGGCGATGGCTACACCTTC,CASTSFGGDGYTF
TRBV28,TRBJ1-2,NA,once,TGTGCCAGCAGTGACGACAGGAACTATGGCTACACCTTC,CASSDDRNYGYTF
TRBV7-6,TRBJ2-1,TRBD1,NA,TGTGCCAGCAGAAGGGGACAGGGCCCTTACAATGAGCAGTTCTTC,CASRRGQGPYNEQFF
TRBV5-8,TRBJ2-1,TRBD2,NA,TGTGCCAGCAGCTTGGCCTTATGGGGGAGGGATGACAATGAGCAGTTCTTC,CASSLALWGRDDNEQFF
TRBV27,TRBJ2-3,NA,NA,TGTGCCAGCAGTTTATTGTCAGCTACAAACCTAGCTGGAGATACGCAGTATTTT,CASSLLSATNLAGDTQYF
TRBV6-6,TRBJ2-7,NA,NA,TGTGCCAGCAGCATCCAAATATCACGGGAGTCCTACGAGCAGTACTTC,CASSIQISRESYEQYF
TRBV6-1,TRBJ1-2,NA,NA,TGTGCCAGCGCCGCCGCCAGGGGACCCCTCTATGGCTACACCTTC,CASAAARGPLYGYTF
TRBV9,TRBJ2-1,NA,NA,TGTGCCAGCAGCGTAGTAGGCGGTACGAGCTCCTACAATGAGCAGTTCTTC,CASSVVGGTSSYNEQFF
TRBV2,TRBJ2-1,TRBD2,NA,TGTGCCAGTGCGCTAGCGGGAGGATACAATGAGCAGTTCTTC,CASALAGGYNEQFF
TRBV27,TRBJ1-1,NA,NA,TGTGCCAGCAGTTTATTGGCGGCAGGACCAGGCGCTGAAGCTTTCTTT,CASSLLAAGPGAEAFF
TRBV28,TRBJ2-5,TRBD1,NA,TGTGCCAGCAGTCGGGACAGGGAACTTCAAGAGACCCAGTACTTC,CASSRDRELQETQYF
TRBV5-1,TRBJ2-3,TRBD2,NA,TGCGCCAGCAGCTACTACATACTAGCGGGGATCACAGATACGCAGTATTTT,CASSYYILAGITDTQYF
TRBV9,TRBJ2-2,NA,NA,TGTGCCAGCAGCGTTCCGGACAGCACCGGGGAGCTGTTTTTT,CASSVPDSTGELFF
TRBV5-6,TRBJ1-4,NA,NA,TGTGCCAGCAGCTTGGGAGCGAACTGGGAAAAACTGTTTTTT,CASSLGANWEKLFF
TRBV6-6,TRBJ2-4,NA,NA,TGTGCCAGCACAGACCAAAACATTCAGTACTTC,CASTDQNIQYF
TRBV10-1,TRBJ2-5,TRBD1,NA,TGCGCCAGCAGTGATTTGAGGGGGCGGAAGAAAGAGACCCAGTACTTC,CASSDLRGRKKETQYF
TRBV5-6,TRBJ2-7,NA,NA,TGTGCCAGCAGCCCACCGGACCTGGCCTACGAGCAGTACTTC,CASSPPDLAYEQYF
TRBV10-3,TRBJ2-7,NA,NA,TGTGCCATCAGTGGCGTAGGGGCGCAGTACTTC,CAISGVGAQYF
TRBV7-2,TRBJ2-7,NA,NA,TGTGCCAGCAGCTCAAGAGGACAAAACCCCTACGAGCAGTACTTC,CASSSRGQNPYEQYF
TRBV6-1,TRBJ2-4,NA,NA,TGTGCCACTCGGGGGTCTAACCTAGCCAAAAACATTCAGTACTTC,CATRGSNLAKNIQYF
TRBV5-8,TRBJ2-1,NA,NA,TGTGCCAGCAGCTTGCCCTTCGCGCCGAGCTCCTACAATGAGCAGTTCTTC,CASSLPFAPSSYNEQFF
TRBV7-2,TRBJ2-7,TRBD2,NA,TGTGCCAGCAGCTTTAGCTGGTCTGTCGGGAGGGCCTACGAGCAGTACTTC,CASSFSWSVGRAYEQYF
TRBV27,TRBJ2-6,NA,NA,TGTGCCAGCACACACAGAAGCTCTGGGGCCAACGTCCTGACTTTC,CASTHRSSGANVLTF
TRBV15,TRBJ1-5,TRBD1,NA,TGTGCCACCAGCTCCGAACTTGGACAGGAGCGCAATCAGCCCCAGCATTTT,CATSSELGQERNQPQHF
TRBV6-5,TRBJ2-2,NA,NA,TGTGCCAGCAGCAGGGGCTCCGGGGAGCTGTTTTTT,CASSRGSGELFF
TRBV13,TRBJ2-1,NA,once,TGTGCCAGCAGCCCCGAGCGGGCCTACAATGAGCAGTTCTTC,CASSPERAYNEQFF
TRBV5-1,TRBJ1-3,NA,few,TGCGCCAGCAGCTTTGGGGCCGGCGGTACTGGAAACACCATATATTTT,CASSFGAGGTGNTIYF
TRBV27,TRBJ2-2,NA,NA,TGTGCCAGCAGTCTCCTAGGGGCGGCGGGGATGAACACCGGGGAGCTGTTTTTT,CASSLLGAAGMNTGELFF
TRBV27,TRBJ2-7,TRBD2,NA,TGTGCCAGCAGTCAGCTCCGGGACTACCGAACCTACGAGCAGTACTTC,CASSQLRDYRTYEQYF
TRBV6-1,TRBJ2-7,TRBD1,NA,TGTGCCAGCAGTGAAGTGGGCAGGGGGATAAACGAGCAGTACTTC,CASSEVGRGINEQYF
TRBV2,TRBJ1-1,NA,NA,TGTGCCAGCAGTCCTTCACCCCTAACGAGTCCAGCTTTCTTT,CASSPSPLTSPAFF
TRBV19,TRBJ2-7,NA,NA,TGTGCCAGTAGTAGACGGATGACCTACGAGCAGTACTTC,CASSRRMTYEQYF
TRBV27,TRBJ1-5,NA,NA,TGTGCCAGCAGTTTGGGGGGAGGGACAACGCAGCATTTT,CASSLGGGTTQHF
TRBV6-1,TRBJ1-2,NA,few,TGTGCCAGCAGTGAAACGGCAGGGAGCTATGGCTACACCTTC,CASSETAGSYGYTF
TRBV5-1,TRBJ1-1,NA,NA,TGCGCCAGCAGCTTCAACCCCTCGGCCACTGAAGCTTTCTTT,CASSFNPSATEAFF
TRBV5-6,TRBJ1-4,NA,once,TGTGCCAGCAGCGCAGAGGACACTTTCAATGAAAAACTGTTTTTT,CASSAEDTFNEKLFF
TRBV7-6,TRBJ2-1,TRBD2,NA,TGTGCCAGCAGCCGTAGGGCCCAGCGGGAGGCCACTACCTACAATGAGCAGTTCTTC,CASSRRAQREATTYNEQFF
TRBV28,TRBJ1-4,TRBD1,NA,TGTGCCAGCAGTTACATACTCCCGGGACAGGAGGCCTGGGGTGAAAAACTGTTTTTT,CASSYILPGQEAWGEKLFF
TRBV7-9,TRBJ2-7,NA,once,TGTGCCAGCAGCGCCCCCGGGGGGCCCTACGAGCAGTACTTC,CASSAPGGPYEQYF
TRBV27,TRBJ2-7,NA,once,TGTGCCAGCAGTTATTCAGGCGGCTACGAGCAGTACTTC,CASSYSGGYEQYF
TRBV9,TRBJ2-7,NA,NA,TGTGCCAGCAGCGTAGGAGGCTCCTACGAGCAGTACTTC,CASSVGGSYEQYF
TRBV7-9,TRBJ1-2,NA,NA,TGTGCCAGCAGTTCGCCGGAGGACAGTGGCCTGGGTGGCTACACCTTC,CASSSPEDSGLGGYTF
TRBV5-8,TRBJ1-5,NA,NA,TGTGCCAGCAGCGTCCGCCCCAGGGGTACCAATCAGCCCCAGCATTTT,CASSVRPRGTNQPQHF